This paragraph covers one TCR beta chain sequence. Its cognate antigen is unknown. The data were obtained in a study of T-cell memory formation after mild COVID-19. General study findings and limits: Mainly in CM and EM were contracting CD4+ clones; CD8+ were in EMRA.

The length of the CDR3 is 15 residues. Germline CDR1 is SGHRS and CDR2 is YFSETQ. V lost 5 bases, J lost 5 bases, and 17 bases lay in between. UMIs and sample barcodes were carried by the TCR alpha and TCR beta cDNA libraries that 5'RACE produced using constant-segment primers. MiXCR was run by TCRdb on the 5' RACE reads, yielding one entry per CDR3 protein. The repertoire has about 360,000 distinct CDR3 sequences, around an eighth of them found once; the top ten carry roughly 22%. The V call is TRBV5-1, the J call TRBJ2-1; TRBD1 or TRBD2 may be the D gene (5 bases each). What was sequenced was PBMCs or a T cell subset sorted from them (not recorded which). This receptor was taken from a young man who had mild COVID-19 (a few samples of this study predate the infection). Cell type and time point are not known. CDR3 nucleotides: TGCGCCAGCAGTCTCGGGGCTACCGGGCACAATGAGCAGTTCTTC. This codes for CASSLGATGHNEQFF.